This TCR beta chain comes out of a study of blood T cell repertoires in COVID-19. In germline, CDR1 is MDHEN, CDR2 SYDVKM. Trimming removed 2 bases from V and 6 bases from J, with 13 bases in between. The length of the CDR3 is 14 residues. The table came from immunoSEQ multiplex PCR; TCRdb's copy has only in-frame clones and leaves some out. The sample has about 140,000 clones; around 82% are singletons. V usage is TRBV28 and J usage is TRBJ1-2; D unresolved. Sequenced material: PBMCs or T cells enriched from blood (not recorded which). The receptor comes from a man aged 45-60 years in a cohort exposed to, infected with or recovered from COVID-19 (not recorded which). In DNA form, the CDR3 reads TGTGCCAGCAGTTTAGTTAGCCCGACGGATGGCTACACCTTC. The encoded protein is CASSLVSPTDGYTF.